The next 6 T cell receptor beta chains were all read from a single sample in a study of blood T cell repertoires in COVID-19. Assay: immunoSEQ multiplex PCR; the TCRdb copy retains only in-frame clones and omits some. The table has some 400,000 clones, approximately 87% seen once. Sequencing was performed on peripheral blood. All receptors derive from a woman aged 60-70 years with COVID-19, enrolled during active disease.

This chain connects TRBV5-1 to TRBJ2-7; TRBD1 matches 10 bases. The germline V gene encodes CDR1 SGHRS and CDR2 YFSETQ. With 6 bases clipped from V and 4 bases from J, the junction kept 7 bases outside the gene matches. This CDR3 comprises 14 residues. Written as DNA, the CDR3 is TGCGCCAGCACCCTGACAGGGGGCTTATACGAGCAGTACTTC. Translation gives CASTLTGGLYEQYF.

The chain employs TRBV2 and TRBJ2-7; 9 bases are a match to TRBD2. The CDR3 runs 14 residues. V shed 6 bases and J 4 bases; nucleotides not matched to a gene: 7. In germline, CDR1 is SNHLY, CDR2 FYNNEI. CDR3 sequence reads: CASSNSGGTYEQYF. For the CDR3, the DNA is TGTGCCAGCAGCAATAGCGGGGGCACTTACGAGCAGTACTTC.

This clone was detected once. The chain has TRBV12-3 or TRBV12-4 and TRBJ2-2; D is unresolved. The V gene lost 1 base and the J gene lost 5 bases, with 5 bases spanning the gap. The CDR3 loop spans 13 amino acids. CDR3 region: CASSLVPTGELFF. CDR3 coding DNA: TGTGCCAGCAGTTTAGTTCCAACCGGGGAGCTGTTTTTT.

This chain connects TRBV30 to TRBJ1-5; D gene uncertain. V dropped 0 bases and J dropped 7 bases, with 7 bases sitting between them. This CDR3 is 12 amino acids long. Germline CDR1 is GTSNPN and CDR2 is SVGIG (reference sequence). This CDR3 is CAWSVPRQPQHF. For the CDR3, the DNA is TGTGCCTGGAGTGTACCGCGACAGCCCCAGCATTTT.

The chain carries TRBV14 and TRBJ1-2; D is unresolved. Deletions cut 4 bases from V and 2 bases from J, with 14 bases between. Germline V gene sequence: CDR1 SGHDN, CDR2 FVKESK. This CDR3 has 15 amino acids. DNA of the CDR3: TGTGCCAGCAGCCTGCCGGGTGTCGTCAACTATGGCTACACCTTC. This translates into CASSLPGVVNYGYTF.

The chain joins TRBV27 to TRBJ1-4, with TRBD1 matching 7 bases. Trimming took 1 base from V and 5 from J; bases not matched to a gene: 4. The germline gives CDR1 MNHEY, CDR2 SMNVEV (reference sequence). The CDR3 is 15 amino acids. The CDR3 DNA is TGTGCCAGCAGTTTATTCGCGACAGGGAATGAAAAACTGTTTTTT. It specifies CASSLFATGNEKLFF.